This T cell receptor beta chain came from a study of T-cell memory formation after mild COVID-19. 5'RACE with constant-segment primers yielded barcoded, UMI-tagged TCR alpha and TCR beta cDNA libraries. MiXCR, applied by TCRdb to the 5' RACE reads, yields one record per CDR3 protein. The sample lists 250,000 to 300,000 distinct CDR3 sequences; about 17% were seen once. This clonotype has more than one count but fewer than ten. The receptor's source is a man between 18 and 29 years old who had mild COVID-19 (a few samples of this study predate the infection). Cell type and time point are not known. The sample taken for sequencing was PBMCs or a T cell subset sorted from them (not recorded which).

CDR3 DNA: TGTGCCAGCACACCGGGACAGGGAGTCCCCGGGGAGCTGTTTTTT. Translated, it gives CASTPGQGVPGELFF. The chain links TRBV6-6 to TRBJ2-2; 9 nucleotides line up with TRBD1. Unmatched junction bases numbered 9, after V lost 7 bases and J lost 6 bases. Per the germline V gene, CDR1 is MNHNY and CDR2 is SVGAGI (reference sequence). There are 15 residues in the CDR3.